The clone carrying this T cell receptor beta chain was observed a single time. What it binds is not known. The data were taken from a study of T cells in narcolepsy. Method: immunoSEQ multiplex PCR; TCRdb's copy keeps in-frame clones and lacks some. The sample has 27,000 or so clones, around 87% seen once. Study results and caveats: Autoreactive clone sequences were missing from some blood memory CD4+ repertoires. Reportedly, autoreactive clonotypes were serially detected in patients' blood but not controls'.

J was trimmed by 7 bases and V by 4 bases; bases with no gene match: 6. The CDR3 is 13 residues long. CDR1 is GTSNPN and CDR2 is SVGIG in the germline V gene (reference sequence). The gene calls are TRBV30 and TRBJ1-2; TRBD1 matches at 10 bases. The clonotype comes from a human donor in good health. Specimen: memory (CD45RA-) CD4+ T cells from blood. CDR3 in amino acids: CAWKGQGYAGYTF. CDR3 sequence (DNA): TGTGCCTGGAAGGGACAGGGGTACGCTGGCTACACCTTC.